The 26 T cell receptor beta chains reported below all come from one sample, sequenced in a study of blood T cells in healthy people across ages. Primers used in a second PCR of roughly 7 to 12 cycles were a sample-barcoded 5' primer and a J-beta primer mix. TCRdb analysed the 5' RACE reads with MiXCR anew, one entry per CDR3 protein. Among around 1,900,000 distinct CDR3 sequences listed, roughly 43% were seen once. The sample consisted of blood. The receptors originated from a human donor in good health.

This chain uses TRBV10-3 with TRBJ1-2; D may be TRBD1 (6 bases). Germline assignment: CDR1 ENHRY and CDR2 SYGVKD. Trimming pared 5 bases from V and 1 base from J, leaving 11 bases between. The CDR3 is 14 residues long. CDR3 in DNA: TGTGCCATCAGTCCCGGACAGCTTAACTATGGCTACACCTTC. It encodes CAISPGQLNYGYTF.

This chain links TRBV6-5 with TRBJ1-4; TRBD1 matches 7 bases. Germline loops: CDR1 MNHEY, CDR2 SVGAGI. The CDR3 length is 14 residues. With V trimmed by 6 bases and J by 3 bases, 4 bases remained unmatched. Here the CDR3 reads CASRRGTANEKLFF. CDR3 coding DNA: TGTGCCAGCAGACGAGGGACAGCTAATGAAAAACTGTTTTTT.

Comments on this clonotype: A much larger clone sits a single nucleotide away, making a read error possible. This chain uses TRBV5-5 with TRBJ2-1; D is possibly TRBD2 (6 bases). Germline-derived CDR1 and CDR2 are SGHKS and YYEKEE (reference sequence). V gave up 4 bases and J gave up 10 bases, with 12 bases separating them. The length of the CDR3 is 12 residues. CDR3 region: CASSRTTYEQFF. The DNA for the CDR3 is TGTGCCAGCAGCAGGACTACCTACGAGCAGTTCTTC.

The CDR3: CASSLLDTGTHGYTF. DNA of the CDR3: TGTGCCAGCAGCTTACTGGACACAGGGACACACGGCTACACCTTC. The J gene is TRBJ1-2, the V gene TRBV7-6; D may be TRBD1 (6 bases). The CDR3 contains 15 residues. Germline V gene sequence: CDR1 SGHVS, CDR2 FNYEAQ. V lost 2 bases to trimming and J lost 8 bases, with 18 bases between them.

This clonotype has a handful of counts. CDR3 amino acids: CASSLGTGEYQETQYF. The CDR3 nucleotides read TGCGCCAGCAGCTTGGGCACAGGGGAGTACCAAGAGACCCAGTACTTC. The chain links TRBV5-1 to TRBJ2-5; 7 bases fit TRBD1. Unmatched junction bases numbered 5, after V lost 0 bases and J lost 0 bases. The CDR3 is 16 amino acids. Germline V gene sequence: CDR1 SGHRS, CDR2 YFSETQ.

This clonotype was detected many times. The rearrangement joins TRBV7-8 to TRBJ2-1; D not certain. CDR3 length: 14 residues. The V end was cut by 1 base, the J end by 0 bases, with 4 bases between. From germline, CDR1 is SGHVS and CDR2 FQNEAQ. The DNA for the CDR3 is TGTGCCAGCAGCTTAGTGATCTCCTACAATGAGCAGTTCTTC. It is translated as CASSLVISYNEQFF.

This chain links TRBV20-1 with TRBJ1-1, with 7 bases fitting TRBD1. The CDR3 sequence is 15 residues long. In germline, CDR1 is DFQATT, CDR2 SNEGSKA (reference sequence). The ends lost 0 bases at V and 4 bases at J; junction bases unmatched: 8. CDR3 coding DNA: TGCAGTGCTAGAGATTTCGAGGGGGCGGGCACTGAAGCTTTCTTT. Translated: CSARDFEGAGTEAFF.

This clonotype was detected only a few times. The chain employs TRBV4-2 and TRBJ1-6, with unresolved D. The CDR3 runs to 15 residues. Trimming took off 0 bases at V and 9 bases at J, with 12 bases between the two ends. The germline V gene encodes CDR1 LGHNA and CDR2 YNFKEQ. The CDR3 sequence: CASSQEWGLGSPLHF. CDR3 nucleotide sequence: TGTGCCAGCAGCCAAGAGTGGGGTCTTGGTTCACCCCTCCACTTT.

The genes are TRBV6-2 or TRBV6-3 and TRBJ1-6; D is ambiguous. The CDR3 consists of 15 residues. Trimming took 4 bases from V and 9 from J, leaving 16 bases between them. Germline lookup yields CDR1 MNHEY and CDR2 SVGEGT. DNA for the CDR3: TGTGCCAGCAGTTGGATGGCAGACTCCCCTTCACCCCTCCACTTT. Residues: CASSWMADSPSPLHF.

Only a few counts were recorded for this clonotype. This chain joins TRBV2 and TRBJ2-3; D is unclear. The germline V gene has CDR1 SNHLY and CDR2 FYNNEI. The CDR3 runs 16 residues. Deletions cut 0 bases from V and 1 base from J, with 11 bases between. CDR3 in amino acids: CASSEALSRRTDTQYF. The CDR3 nucleotides read TGTGCCAGCAGTGAAGCGCTCTCCAGGCGCACAGATACGCAGTATTTT.

The table lists this clonotype with a few counts. This chain links TRBV20-1 with TRBJ1-1, with a tentative D call TRBD1 (6 bases). The germline CDR1 and CDR2 sequences are DFQATT and SNEGSKA (reference sequence). Between the trimmed V and J ends, which lost 3 bases and 2 bases, there was a span of 16 bases. The CDR3 covers 15 residues. The CDR3 DNA reads TGCAGTGCTAGTTCTCGGACAGACTTCAACACTGAAGCTTTCTTT. Amino acids: CSASSRTDFNTEAFF.

This clonotype was recorded a few times. V gene TRBV27 combines with J gene TRBJ2-1, with 9 bases identical to TRBD1. Trimming cost V 1 base and J 3 bases; bases outside gene matches: 7. In germline, CDR1 is MNHEY, CDR2 SMNVEV (reference sequence). The CDR3 is made up of 17 amino acids. The CDR3 DNA reads as TGTGCCAGCAGTTTATTCGGGCCGGGACAGGGCTACAATGAGCAGTTCTTC. It encodes CASSLFGPGQGYNEQFF.

This clonotype was found once. The CDR3 here is CASSSTSGDWVTGELFF. The DNA of the CDR3 is TGTGCCAGCAGCTCGACTAGCGGGGATTGGGTCACTGGGGAGCTGTTTTTT. The gene calls are TRBV11-2 and TRBJ2-2; 11 nucleotides align to TRBD2. This CDR3 is 17 amino acids long. The germline gives CDR1 SGHAT, CDR2 FQNNGV. V shed 4 bases, J shed 8 bases, and the junction held 12 bases outside the gene matches.

In its sample, this clonotype was seen a few times. The chain recombines TRBV20-1 with TRBJ2-7; TRBD2 aligns across 7 bases. Germline V CDR1 and CDR2: DFQATT, SNEGSKA (reference sequence). This CDR3 is built from 14 residues. V shed 7 bases, J shed 0 bases, and the junction held 9 bases outside the gene matches. The CDR3 region has the DNA TGCAGTGTTCGCGGGGGAGGGAACTCCTACGAGCAGTACTTC. Its protein is CSVRGGGNSYEQYF.

The V and J genes are TRBV28 and TRBJ2-3; a possible D gene is TRBD2 (6 bases). There are 16 residues in the CDR3. V gave up 6 bases and J gave up 0 bases, with 16 bases separating them. CDR1 and CDR2 from the germline V gene are MDHEN and SYDVKM. CDR3 DNA: TGTGCCAGCAGACGCGGACTAAGCCCCAGCACAGATACGCAGTATTTT. Translated: CASRRGLSPSTDTQYF.

The chain uses TRBV10-3 and TRBJ1-2; D remains ambiguous. The V gene lost 7 bases and the J gene lost 2 bases, with 8 bases spanning the gap. Germline-derived CDR1 and CDR2 are ENHRY and SYGVKD. This CDR3 region has 12 residues. The CDR3 DNA follows: TGTGCCATCAAGGAGAGAAACTATGGCTACACCTTC. Its protein is CAIKERNYGYTF.

This clonotype was counted only a few times. V gene TRBV29-1 combines with J gene TRBJ2-1; 13 positions match TRBD2. The germline gives CDR1 SQVTM, CDR2 ANQGSEA. The junction had 2 bases not matched to a gene; V was cut back by 3 bases and J by 6 bases. This CDR3 region has 14 residues. For the CDR3, the DNA is TGCAGCGTTGAGGGACTAGCGGGGTTCAATGAGCAGTTCTTC. This translates into CSVEGLAGFNEQFF.

This clonotype has just a few counts. V is TRBV12-3 or TRBV12-4 and J is TRBJ1-2, with D possibly matching TRBD1 (5 bases). The CDR3 length is 13 residues. The V gene lost 8 bases and the J gene lost 5 bases, with 15 bases spanning the gap. CDR3 sequence: CASALAQGYGYTF. CDR3 bases: TGTGCCAGCGCATTGGCGCAGGGTTATGGCTACACCTTC.

CDR3 sequence reads: CASSLGRGATGELFF. The CDR3 DNA reads TGCGCCAGCAGCCTCGGCAGGGGGGCCACCGGGGAGCTGTTTTTT. The genes are TRBV4-1 and TRBJ2-2; possibly TRBD1 for D (7 bases). The germline CDR1 and CDR2 sequences are MGHRA and YSYEKL. CDR3 length: 15 amino acids. V dropped 4 bases and J dropped 4 bases, with 13 bases sitting between them.

The rearrangement links TRBV4-1 to TRBJ2-1; the match to TRBD1 covers 7 bases. V trimming: 4 bases; J trimming: 5 bases; junction bases outside the gene matches: 11. CDR1 is MGHRA, CDR2 YSYEKL, per germline. The CDR3 totals 16 residues. The DNA of the CDR3 is TGCGCCAGCAGCCCTCGATTCGGGACAGACAACAATGAGCAGTTCTTC. It codes for CASSPRFGTDNNEQFF.

The gene calls are TRBV2 and TRBJ1-2, with TRBD1 identical over 11 bases. The trim removed 5 bases at V and 7 bases at J, leaving 12 bases unmatched. The CDR3 is made up of 16 amino acids. Germline lookup yields CDR1 SNHLY and CDR2 FYNNEI. CDR3 bases: TGTGCCAGCAGTCTATGGACGGGACAGGGGGGAGGTGGCTACACCTTC. Encoded protein: CASSLWTGQGGGGYTF. Full variable domain (rest looked up from reference TRBV2 and TRBJ1-2): EPEVTQTPSHQVTQMGQEVILRCVPISNHLYFYWYRQILGQKVEFLVSFYNNEISEKSEIFDDQFSVERPDGSNFTLKIRSTKLEDSAMYFCASSLWTGQGGGGYTFGSGTRLTVV.

This clonotype was observed a handful of times. The gene calls are TRBV3-1 and TRBJ2-1; D not resolved. CDR1 is LGHDT, CDR2 YNNKEL, per germline (reference sequence). The CDR3 is made up of 14 amino acids. Trimming shortened V by 5 bases and J by 5 bases, and 13 bases separated the two germline ends. The CDR3 reads CASSAAAGHNEQFF. The CDR3 bases are TGTGCCAGCAGCGCGGCCGCAGGCCACAATGAGCAGTTCTTC.

The chain links TRBV12-3 or TRBV12-4 to TRBJ2-1; 8 bases match TRBD2. CDR3 length equals 16 residues. With V trimmed by 2 bases and J by 10 bases, 13 bases remained unmatched. CDR3 loop: CASSLPTLGGGKEQFF. The CDR3 region has the DNA TGTGCCAGCAGTTTACCTACTTTAGGCGGGGGGAAAGAGCAGTTCTTC.

The rearrangement uses TRBV9 and TRBJ2-7; TRBD2 is a possible D gene (5 bases). V was clipped by 5 bases and J by 3 bases, with 12 bases between them. This CDR3 has 13 residues. Germline assignment: CDR1 SGDLS and CDR2 YYNGEE. The CDR3 DNA reads as TGTGCCAGCAGTCGGAGCGGTGTCTACGAGCAGTACTTC. Protein: CASSRSGVYEQYF. Full variable domain (missing parts from reference TRBV9 and TRBJ2-7): DSGVTQTPKHLITATGQRVTLRCSPRSGDLSVYWYQQSLDQGLQFLIQYYNGEERAKGNILERFSAQQFPDLHSELNLSSLELGDSALYFCASSRSGVYEQYFGPGTRLTVT.

V and J are TRBV28 and TRBJ2-6, with a weak D call TRBD1 (5 bases). V was trimmed by 8 bases and J by 0 bases, leaving 17 bases between them. The CDR3 consists of 17 residues. Germline CDR1 MDHEN, CDR2 SYDVKM. CDR3 nucleotides: TGTGCCAGCGTAACGGCAGGGCTCCTCTCTGGGGCCAACGTCCTGACTTTC. Translating gives CASVTAGLLSGANVLTF.

This clonotype was recorded once. The chain couples TRBV20-1 to TRBJ2-7, with 11 bases fitting TRBD2. The CDR3 covers 14 residues. The J segment lost 1 base and the V segment lost 6 bases, leaving 5 bases of the junction unmatched. Germline V gene sequence: CDR1 DFQATT, CDR2 SNEGSKA (reference sequence). CDR3: CSAQGTSGSYEQYF. In DNA form, the CDR3 reads TGCAGTGCCCAGGGGACTAGCGGATCCTACGAGCAGTACTTC.